Reported below is one TCR beta chain. No antigen is known for it. No base quality values were provided; no much bigger clone lies one nucleotide off. This sample's treatment or condition label indicates: preoperative locoregional IRX-2 cytokine immunotherapy. The samples were obtained from a phase Ib study that tested preoperative, locoregional IRX-2 cytokine immunotherapy designed to prime immune responses. Donors were patients with early-stage breast cancer who received IRX-2 before surgery. Libraries were made using the immunoSEQ multiplex PCR assay. Here the immuneACCESS table is served through TCRdb, limited to in-frame sequences with V and J called. Missing clones are a known gap in these copies; in checked studies unresolved V genes cover under half, and the rest lacks a known reason. For this sample there are several thousand clones; around two thirds appear just once. Less than 15% of the sample is in the top ten clones.

V lost 8 bases and J lost 2 bases, and the count of bases not matched to a germline gene is 8. Reading from cysteine to phenylalanine, the CDR3 counts 15 amino acids. The DNA shown is the 45-base CDR3, in frame from base 1. Taken from the germline V gene (reference sequence), the CDR1 and CDR2 loops are LNHDA and SQIVND. The data belong to a study of preoperative IRX-2 immunotherapy in early breast cancer (dated by TCRdb to about 2019). This clonotype originated in a human donor with breast cancer. The sequence links TRBV19 to TRBJ2-3, and 9 junction bases match TRBD1. The sample consisted of tumor tissue, taken after IRX-2 immunotherapy. The sequenced DNA: TGTGCCAGTTCGTCTACAGGGGGCCTCACAGATACGCAGTATTTT. Translation gives CASSSTGGLTDTQYF.